Each of the 19 T cell receptor beta chains below was sequenced from the same sample in a study of blood T cell repertoires in COVID-19. The method was immunoSEQ multiplex PCR; TCRdb's version includes in-frame clones alone and lacks a portion of them. The sample lists 99,000 or so clones, about 88% occurring once. Sequencing used peripheral blood. The receptors come from a human donor in a cohort sampled during active COVID-19.

The rearrangement uses TRBV5-1 and TRBJ2-1; tentatively, D is TRBD1 (5 bases). The V gene lost 4 bases and the J gene lost 4 bases, with 15 bases spanning the gap. Germline lookup yields CDR1 SGHRS and CDR2 YFSETQ. There are 15 residues in the CDR3. CDR3 region: CASSPGQGYYNEQFF. The CDR3 bases are TGCGCCAGCAGCCCCGGGCAGGGATATTACAATGAGCAGTTCTTC. Using reference TRBV5-1 and TRBJ2-1 for the parts outside the CDR3, the full variable domain is KAGVTQTPRYLIKTRGQQVTLSCSPISGHRSVSWYQQTPGQGLQFLFEYFSETQRNKGNFPGRFSGRQFSNSRSEMNVSTLELGDSALYLCASSPGQGYYNEQFFGPGTRLTVL.

The chain combines TRBV28 with TRBJ2-3, with a tentative D call TRBD2 (6 bases). CDR1 is MDHEN and CDR2 is SYDVKM in the germline V gene. The CDR3 spans 17 residues. V lost 5 bases, J lost 0 bases, and 18 bases lay in between. CDR3 in DNA: TGTGCCAGCAGTACACCCCGGGACTCGGCTAGCACAGATACGCAGTATTTT. Residues: CASSTPRDSASTDTQYF. Drawing the rest from reference TRBV28 and TRBJ2-3, the complete variable domain is DVKVTQSSRYLVKRTGEKVFLECVQDMDHENMFWYRQDPGLGLRLIYFSYDVKMKEKGDIPEGYSVSREKKERFSLILESASTNQTSMYLCASSTPRDSASTDTQYFGPGTRLTVL.

The chain combines TRBV20-1 with TRBJ1-1; D not certain. Looked up from germline, CDR1 is DFQATT and CDR2 is SNEGSKA (reference sequence). Trimming took 1 base from V and 7 from J, leaving 7 bases between them. The CDR3 is made up of 11 amino acids. Here the CDR3 reads CSARARNEAFF. Here the CDR3 DNA reads TGCAGTGCTAGAGCCAGGAATGAAGCTTTCTTT.

The J gene is TRBJ2-7, the V gene TRBV7-2; no reliable D call. Per the germline V gene, CDR1 is SGHTA and CDR2 is FQGNSA. This CDR3 comprises 11 residues. The V end lost 5 bases, the J end lost 9 bases, and 11 bases lay between the germline ends. DNA for the CDR3: TGTGCCAGCAGCAGAGGTGTGGCGCAGTACTTC. Encoded protein: CASSRGVAQYF.

The chain's CDR3 is CASSVALVGHGNNEQFF. The CDR3 coding sequence is TGTGCCAGCAGCGTAGCTCTAGTGGGACACGGCAACAATGAGCAGTTCTTC. The gene calls are TRBV9 and TRBJ2-1, with a possible D match to TRBD1 (6 bases). V gave up 0 bases and J gave up 5 bases, with 18 bases separating them. CDR1 is SGDLS, CDR2 YYNGEE, per germline. The CDR3 is 17 amino acids.

V gene TRBV6-6 combines with J gene TRBJ1-2; D is uncertain. CDR1 is MNHNY, CDR2 SVGAGI, per germline (reference sequence). This CDR3 contains 11 residues. V shed 6 bases and J shed 6 bases, with 8 bases lying between them. The CDR3 coding sequence is TGTGCCAGCAGCCCCTTTGATGGCTACACCTTC. It is translated as CASSPFDGYTF.

The J gene is TRBJ2-7, the V gene TRBV28; possible D gene TRBD2, 6 bases. Looked up from germline, CDR1 is MDHEN and CDR2 is SYDVKM. Trimming removed 8 bases from V and 6 bases from J, with 17 bases in between. The CDR3 spans 13 residues. CDR3 DNA sequence: TGTGCCAGCTGCCGGGCCGGGGGACCCGAGCAGTACTTC. Its translation: CASCRAGGPEQYF. Full variable domain (outside the CDR3, taken from reference TRBV28 and TRBJ2-7): DVKVTQSSRYLVKRTGEKVFLECVQDMDHENMFWYRQDPGLGLRLIYFSYDVKMKEKGDIPEGYSVSREKKERFSLILESASTNQTSMYLCASCRAGGPEQYFGPGTRLTVT.

The V and J genes are TRBV5-1 and TRBJ2-1; TRBD1 might be the D (5 bases). CDR1 is SGHRS, CDR2 YFSETQ, per germline. The CDR3 has 16 amino acids. Trimming shortened V by 1 base and J by 0 bases, and 11 bases separated the two germline ends. CDR3 DNA sequence: TGCGCCAGCAGCTTGATGCAGGGTAGCTCCTACAATGAGCAGTTCTTC. It encodes CASSLMQGSSYNEQFF. Full variable domain (remainder filled in from reference TRBV5-1 and TRBJ2-1): KAGVTQTPRYLIKTRGQQVTLSCSPISGHRSVSWYQQTPGQGLQFLFEYFSETQRNKGNFPGRFSGRQFSNSRSEMNVSTLELGDSALYLCASSLMQGSSYNEQFFGPGTRLTVL.

The rearrangement joins TRBV5-1 to TRBJ2-3; 9 nucleotides match TRBD2. The CDR3 extends over 17 amino acids. Germline V gives CDR1 SGHRS, CDR2 YFSETQ. V gave up 2 bases and J gave up 5 bases; unmatched junction bases: 12. The CDR3 DNA follows: TGCGCCAGCAGCTTTCGGCCTGGCGGGGGGGCCGGAGATACGCAGTATTTT. This sequence encodes CASSFRPGGGAGDTQYF.

The rearrangement joins TRBV3-1 (or the pseudogene TRBV3-2) to TRBJ2-2, with 9 bases lining up with TRBD2. The CDR3 spans 16 residues. CDR1 is LGHDT and CDR2 is YNNKEL in the germline V gene (reference sequence). Germline trimming cut 0 bases from V and 10 bases from J; bases unmatched to any gene: 9. The CDR3 here is CASSQEVVAGVEELFF. The CDR3 DNA sequence: TGTGCCAGCAGCCAAGAAGTAGTAGCGGGAGTGGAGGAGCTGTTTTTT.

V usage is TRBV15 and J usage is TRBJ2-2, with 8 bases fitting TRBD2. With 7 bases clipped from V and 4 bases from J, the junction kept 11 bases outside the gene matches. Germline-derived CDR1 and CDR2 are LNHNV and YYDKDF (reference sequence). This CDR3 is 16 amino acids long. CDR3 nucleotides: TGTGCCACCAAGTTTAGCGGGGCTTCGGTCACCGGGGAGCTGTTTTTT. It encodes CATKFSGASVTGELFF.

The V and J genes are TRBV21-1 and TRBJ1-2. TRBV21-1 is a pseudogene. CDR3 length equals 15 residues. The CDR3 bases are TGTGCCAGCAGCAAAGTTGAAACTCGGGGGATAGGCTACACCTTC. Translating gives CASSKVETRGIGYTF.

This CDR3 is CASSLRQLETQYF. The CDR3 DNA reads TGCGCCAGCAGCTTGAGACAGTTAGAGACCCAGTACTTC. The chain links TRBV5-1 to TRBJ2-5; tentative D call: TRBD1 (5 bases). The CDR3 consists of 13 residues. Trimming left V 1 base short and J 4 bases short, with 8 bases between. The germline gives CDR1 SGHRS, CDR2 YFSETQ.

This rearrangement joins TRBV7-9 to TRBJ2-5; weak D call: TRBD1 (6 bases). Germline V gives CDR1 SEHNR, CDR2 FQNEAQ (reference sequence). Deletions cut 6 bases from V and 3 bases from J, with 11 bases between. The CDR3 has 13 amino acids. The CDR3 DNA reads TGTGCCAGCAGGAACGGGACAAAAGAGACCCAGTACTTC. This gives the protein CASRNGTKETQYF.

The J gene is TRBJ2-1, the V gene TRBV24-1; the match to TRBD2 covers 11 bases. There are 16 residues in the CDR3. CDR1 is KGHDR and CDR2 is SFDVKD in the germline V gene. Unmatched junction bases numbered 5, after V lost 6 bases and J lost 2 bases. As DNA, the CDR3 is TGTGCCACCAGTACACATAGCGGGAGGGCCTACAATGAGCAGTTCTTC. Protein sequence: CATSTHSGRAYNEQFF.

V is TRBV19 and J is TRBJ2-5; 12 positions agree with TRBD2. Germline V gives CDR1 LNHDA, CDR2 SQIVND (reference sequence). CDR3 length: 16 residues. Trimming cost V 3 bases and J 2 bases; bases outside gene matches: 4. This CDR3 reads CASSIPGLAGQETQYF. DNA of the CDR3: TGTGCCAGTAGTATCCCCGGACTAGCGGGGCAAGAGACCCAGTACTTC.

The chain is built from TRBV28 and TRBJ1-5, with a possible D match to TRBD1 (5 bases). In germline, CDR1 is MDHEN, CDR2 SYDVKM. CDR3 length: 15 residues. V lost 6 bases and J lost 3, with 15 bases in between. In DNA form, the CDR3 reads TGTGCCAGCAGGGTAGGCCCAGGGCACAATCAGCCCCAGCATTTT. This gives the protein CASRVGPGHNQPQHF. Based on the CDR3 plus reference TRBV28 and TRBJ1-5, the full variable domain is DVKVTQSSRYLVKRTGEKVFLECVQDMDHENMFWYRQDPGLGLRLIYFSYDVKMKEKGDIPEGYSVSREKKERFSLILESASTNQTSMYLCASRVGPGHNQPQHFGDGTRLSIL.

The chain is built from TRBV7-2 and TRBJ2-1; D is undetermined. This CDR3 region has 14 residues. Germline V CDR1 and CDR2: SGHTA, FQGNSA. Trimming left V 5 bases short and J 9 bases short, with 17 bases between. CDR3 sequence: CASSPLVILAEQFF. CDR3 nucleotides: TGTGCCAGCAGCCCTCTCGTTATCTTGGCTGAGCAGTTCTTC. Looking up the rest from reference TRBV7-2 and TRBJ2-1 gives the full variable domain: GAGVSQSPSNKVTEKGKDVELRCDPISGHTALYWYRQSLGQGLEFLIYFQGNSAPDKSGLPSDRFSAERTGGSVSTLTIQRTQQEDSAVYLCASSPLVILAEQFFGPGTRLTVL.

The chain links TRBV15 to TRBJ2-2, with D perhaps matching TRBD1 (5 bases). Trimming removed 7 bases at V and 4 bases at J, with 16 bases between. This CDR3 has 15 residues. The germline V gene encodes CDR1 LNHNV and CDR2 YYDKDF (reference sequence). The CDR3 nucleotides read TGTGCCACCATCGCCAGGGCTGGGTTCACCGGGGAGCTGTTTTTT. As protein: CATIARAGFTGELFF.